The 17 T cell receptor beta chains given below trace back to one sample, sequenced in a study of blood T cells in healthy people across ages. A J-beta primer mix and a sample-barcoded 5' primer were used in a second PCR of about 7 to 12 cycles. One entry per CDR3 protein, called by TCRdb with MiXCR from the 5' RACE reads. The sample lists roughly 1.6 million distinct CDR3 sequences; about 31% were seen once. The sequenced material came from blood. The receptor set was obtained from a woman aged 25-40 years in good health.

The V call is TRBV20-1, the J call TRBJ1-6, with 9 bases identical to TRBD1. Germline assignment: CDR1 DFQATT and CDR2 SNEGSKA (reference sequence). The length of the CDR3 is 14 residues. The V gene end was trimmed by 5 bases and the J gene end by 9 bases; junction bases not matched to a gene: 8. The CDR3 DNA follows: TGCAGTGCTGGTGGACAGGGGAAGGTTTCACCCCTCCACTTT. This translates into CSAGGQGKVSPLHF.

The genes are TRBV15 and TRBJ1-5, with D perhaps TRBD1 (6 bases). V shed 0 bases and J shed 0 bases, with 12 bases lying between them. The V gene's germline CDR1 is LNHNV and CDR2 YYDKDF (reference sequence). This CDR3 is built from 17 residues. The DNA of the CDR3 is TGTGCCACCAGCAGAGATAGGGACACCGATAGCAATCAGCCCCAGCATTTT. The encoded protein is CATSRDRDTDSNQPQHF.

This clonotype occurred a few times. The chain uses TRBV28 and TRBJ2-1, with no clear D. The CDR3 sequence is 13 residues long. The V end lost 3 bases, the J end lost 9 bases, and 12 bases lay between the germline ends. Germline CDR1 reads MDHEN; CDR2 reads SYDVKM. The CDR3 nucleotides are TGTGCCAGCAGTTTGGACCCGGCCAGTGAGCAGTTCTTC. As protein: CASSLDPASEQFF.

The chain combines TRBV13 with TRBJ2-1; 9 nucleotides align to TRBD2. Germline lookup yields CDR1 PRHDT and CDR2 FYEKMQ (reference sequence). V gave up 4 bases and J gave up 8 bases; unmatched junction bases: 15. The CDR3 length is 17 residues. This CDR3 is CASSYTLSAGGPDEQFF. CDR3 bases: TGTGCCAGCAGCTATACTTTATCGGCGGGAGGGCCGGATGAGCAGTTCTTC.

Many counts were recorded for this clonotype. This sequence joins TRBV27 and TRBJ2-7, with 11 positions matching TRBD1. There are 15 residues in the CDR3. CDR1 is MNHEY and CDR2 is SMNVEV in the germline V gene (reference sequence). J gave up 2 bases and V 6 bases, and 6 bases lay outside the gene matches. The DNA of the CDR3 is TGTGCCAGCAGCCTAGGGACAGGGGGACCCTACGAGCAGTACTTC. Its translation: CASSLGTGGPYEQYF.

This clonotype has only a few counts. The chain combines TRBV20-1 with TRBJ2-7, with D possibly called TRBD1 or TRBD2 (5 bases each). CDR1 is DFQATT, CDR2 SNEGSKA, per germline (reference sequence). Trimming left V 6 bases short and J 4 bases short, with 13 bases between. The CDR3 covers 12 residues. The CDR3 protein is CSARGVDYEQYF. CDR3 bases: TGCAGTGCACGAGGGGTCGATTACGAGCAGTACTTC.

The chain employs TRBV20-1 and TRBJ2-7; the match to TRBD1 covers 7 bases. V gave up 4 bases and J gave up 2 bases; unmatched junction bases: 5. Germline V gives CDR1 DFQATT, CDR2 SNEGSKA (reference sequence). The CDR3 has 13 residues. The CDR3 nucleotides read TGCAGTGCTACCAAGACAGGGACCTACGAGCAGTACTTC. It translates to CSATKTGTYEQYF.

This clonotype was detected many times. This chain links TRBV12-3 or TRBV12-4 with TRBJ1-2; TRBD1 agrees at 8 bases. V was clipped by 7 bases and J by 6 bases; unmatched bases: 13. The CDR3 spans 15 residues. The CDR3 reads CASTGFRAGGDGYTF. The CDR3 region has the DNA TGTGCCAGCACCGGGTTTAGGGCAGGGGGCGATGGCTACACCTTC.

This clonotype was seen more than once but under ten times. The chain combines TRBV25-1 with TRBJ2-5; 9 nucleotides line up with TRBD1. After removal of 1 base from V and 3 bases from J, the junction contained 6 bases not matched to a gene. The CDR3 runs 16 residues. CDR1 and CDR2 (germline): MGHDK, SYGVNS. The CDR3 reads CASSEFSGTGKETQYF. The CDR3 DNA reads as TGTGCCAGCAGTGAATTTTCCGGGACAGGGAAAGAGACCCAGTACTTC.

This clonotype was seen at least ten times. The V gene is TRBV5-5, the J gene TRBJ2-1; D is possibly TRBD2 (6 bases). Germline V gene data show CDR1 as SGHKS and CDR2 as YYEKEE (reference sequence). The ends were cut back, 4 bases at V and 2 bases at J, with 13 bases in the middle. The CDR3 is 15 amino acids. The CDR3 reads CASSVALAPYNEQFF. For the CDR3, the DNA is TGTGCCAGCAGCGTTGCACTAGCACCCTACAATGAGCAGTTCTTC.

The chain joins TRBV28 to TRBJ1-5; D might be TRBD1 (6 bases). The CDR3 sequence is 13 residues long. Germline V CDR1 and CDR2: MDHEN, SYDVKM. V shed 6 bases and J shed 6 bases, with 12 bases lying between them. The CDR3 nucleotides read TGTGCCAGCAGCAACAGGGTTAGTCAGCCCCAGCATTTT. It is translated as CASSNRVSQPQHF.

This clonotype showed up just a few times. V and J are TRBV29-1 and TRBJ1-4, with no clear D. There are 13 residues in the CDR3. Germline V gives CDR1 SQVTM, CDR2 ANQGSEA. Trimming left V 5 bases short and J 8 bases short, with 15 bases between. The DNA for the CDR3 is TGCAGCGTTATAGACCCCCTGGGGGAAAAACTGTTTTTT. Translating gives CSVIDPLGEKLFF. Together with reference TRBV29-1 and TRBJ1-4, the CDR3 gives the full variable domain: SAVISQKPSRDICQRGTSLTIQCQVDSQVTMMFWYRQQPGQSLTLIATANQGSEATYESGFVIDKFPISRPNLTFSTLTVSNMSPEDSSIYLCSVIDPLGEKLFFGSGTQLSVL.

This clonotype was observed a few times. The chain recombines TRBV7-2 with TRBJ2-5; D not resolved. The germline V gene encodes CDR1 SGHTA and CDR2 FQGNSA. This CDR3 has 14 amino acids. Trimming removed 3 bases at V and 1 base at J, with 9 bases between. Here the CDR3 reads CASSFVRIQETQYF. The CDR3 region has the DNA TGTGCCAGCAGCTTCGTCCGGATCCAAGAGACCCAGTACTTC.

This clonotype was counted ten times or more. The chain is built from TRBV6-2 or TRBV6-3 and TRBJ2-7; D not certain. CDR3 size: 12 residues. V lost 10 bases, J lost 3 bases, and 13 bases lay in between. The germline V gene has CDR1 MNHEY and CDR2 SVGEGT. The CDR3 DNA follows: TGTGCCACTGTGAGAGGAGACTACGAGCAGTACTTC. It yields the protein CATVRGDYEQYF.

This clonotype was picked up many times. The chain is built from TRBV12-3 or TRBV12-4 and TRBJ1-2, with 7 nucleotides matching TRBD1. The CDR3 has 15 amino acids. V gave up 6 bases and J gave up 2 bases; unmatched junction bases: 9. CDR3 residues: CASSPGTVPNYGYTF. In DNA, the CDR3 is TGTGCCAGCAGCCCGGGGACAGTCCCCAACTATGGCTACACCTTC.

The chain has TRBV7-3 and TRBJ2-1, with D perhaps matching TRBD2 (5 bases). Trimming cost V 6 bases and J 6 bases, with 24 bases left between them. The germline V gene has CDR1 SGHTA and CDR2 FQGTGA. This CDR3 has 17 residues. The DNA of the CDR3 is TGTGCCAGCAGACAACAAGGAGGCCGTCTCTCGTGCAATGAGCAGTTCTTC. Protein: CASRQQGGRLSCNEQFF.

CDR3 bases: TGTGCCAGCAGTTCACCCCGGTGGTGGGAGGCACGAAACATTCAGTACTTC. Translated, it gives CASSSPRWWEARNIQYF. The rearrangement uses TRBV28 and TRBJ2-4; TRBD2 is a possible D gene (6 bases). Germline V gene lookup returns CDR1 MDHEN and CDR2 SYDVKM. The CDR3 has 17 amino acids. Trimming pared 4 bases from V and 6 bases from J, leaving 22 bases between.